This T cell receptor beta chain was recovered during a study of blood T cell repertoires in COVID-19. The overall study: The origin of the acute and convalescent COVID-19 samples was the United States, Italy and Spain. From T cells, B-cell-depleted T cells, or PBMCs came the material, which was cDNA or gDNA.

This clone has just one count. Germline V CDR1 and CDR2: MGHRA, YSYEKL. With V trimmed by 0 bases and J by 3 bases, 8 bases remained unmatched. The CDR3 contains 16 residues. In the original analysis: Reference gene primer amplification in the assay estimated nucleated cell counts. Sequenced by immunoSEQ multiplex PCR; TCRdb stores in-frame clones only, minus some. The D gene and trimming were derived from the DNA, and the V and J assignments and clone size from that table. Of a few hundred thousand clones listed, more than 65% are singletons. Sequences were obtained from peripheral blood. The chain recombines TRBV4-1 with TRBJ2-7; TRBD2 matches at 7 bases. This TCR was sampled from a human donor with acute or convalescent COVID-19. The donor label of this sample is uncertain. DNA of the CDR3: TGCGCCAGCAGCCAAGAAATTCGGGCTAGCGGCTACGAGCAGTACTTC. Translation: CASSQEIRASGYEQYF.